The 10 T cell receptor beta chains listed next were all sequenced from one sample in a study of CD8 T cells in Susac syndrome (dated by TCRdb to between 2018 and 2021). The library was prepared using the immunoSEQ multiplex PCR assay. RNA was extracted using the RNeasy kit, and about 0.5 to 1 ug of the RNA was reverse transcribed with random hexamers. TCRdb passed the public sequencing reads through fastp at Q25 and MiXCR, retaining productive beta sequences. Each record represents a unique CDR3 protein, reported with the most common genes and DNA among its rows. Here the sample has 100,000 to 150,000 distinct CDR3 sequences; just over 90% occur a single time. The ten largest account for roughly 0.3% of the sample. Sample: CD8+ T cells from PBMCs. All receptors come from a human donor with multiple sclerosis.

CDR3 sequence (DNA): TGTGCCAGCATGAAGGGGGGGTACAATGAGCAGTTCTTC. It translates to CASMKGGYNEQFF. This rearrangement joins TRBV27 to TRBJ2-1; D is possibly TRBD2 (7 bases). The V and J ends lost 7 bases and 4 bases respectively, with 11 bases between them. The CDR3 covers 13 residues. Germline assignment: CDR1 MNHEY and CDR2 SMNVEV (reference sequence).

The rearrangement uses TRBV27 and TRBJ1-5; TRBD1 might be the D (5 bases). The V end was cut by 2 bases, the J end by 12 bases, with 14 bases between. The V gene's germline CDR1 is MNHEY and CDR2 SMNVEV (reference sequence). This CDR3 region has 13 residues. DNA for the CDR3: TGTGCCAGCAGTTTAGGGCGGGGCCTGGTCCAGCATTTT. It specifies CASSLGRGLVQHF.

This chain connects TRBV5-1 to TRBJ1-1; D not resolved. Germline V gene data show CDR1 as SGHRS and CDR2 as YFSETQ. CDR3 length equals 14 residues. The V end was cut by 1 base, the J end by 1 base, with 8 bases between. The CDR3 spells CASSLRAGNTEAFF. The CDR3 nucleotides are TGCGCCAGCAGCTTGCGGGCAGGGAACACTGAAGCTTTCTTT. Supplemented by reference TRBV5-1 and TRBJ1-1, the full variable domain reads KAGVTQTPRYLIKTRGQQVTLSCSPISGHRSVSWYQQTPGQGLQFLFEYFSETQRNKGNFPGRFSGRQFSNSRSEMNVSTLELGDSALYLCASSLRAGNTEAFFGQGTRLTVV.

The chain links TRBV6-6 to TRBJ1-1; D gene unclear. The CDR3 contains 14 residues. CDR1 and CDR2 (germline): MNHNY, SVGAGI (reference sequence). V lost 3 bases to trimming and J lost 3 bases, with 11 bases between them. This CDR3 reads CASSYSHPYTEAFF. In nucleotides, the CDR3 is TGTGCCAGCAGTTATTCCCATCCGTACACTGAAGCTTTCTTT.

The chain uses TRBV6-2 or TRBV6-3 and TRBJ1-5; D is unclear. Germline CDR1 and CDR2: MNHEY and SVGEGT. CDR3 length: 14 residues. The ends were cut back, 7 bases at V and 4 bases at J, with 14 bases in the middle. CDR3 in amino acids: CASTPTPQNQPQHF. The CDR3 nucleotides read TGTGCCAGCACCCCGACCCCGCAAAATCAGCCCCAGCATTTT.

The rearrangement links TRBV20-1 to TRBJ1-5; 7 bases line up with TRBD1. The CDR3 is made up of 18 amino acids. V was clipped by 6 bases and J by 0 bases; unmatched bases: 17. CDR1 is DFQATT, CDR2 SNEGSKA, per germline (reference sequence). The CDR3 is CSAKRPGQRDYSNQPQHF. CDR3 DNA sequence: TGCAGTGCCAAAAGGCCGGGACAGAGAGATTATAGCAATCAGCCCCAGCATTTT.

CDR3 nucleotide sequence: TGTGCCAGCAGCCCTGATAGGGGATATGGCTACACCTTC. Amino acid sequence: CASSPDRGYGYTF. The chain carries TRBV7-9 and TRBJ1-2; TRBD1 might be the D (5 bases). The CDR3 sequence is 13 residues long. Germline V gene sequence: CDR1 SEHNR, CDR2 FQNEAQ (reference sequence). The V end was cut by 5 bases, the J end by 5 bases, with 12 bases between.

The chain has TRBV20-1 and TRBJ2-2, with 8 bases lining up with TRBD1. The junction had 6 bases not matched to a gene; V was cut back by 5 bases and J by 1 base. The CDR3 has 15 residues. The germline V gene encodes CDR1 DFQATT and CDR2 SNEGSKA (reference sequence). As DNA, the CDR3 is TGCAGTGCTTCTTCCGGGACAGGGAACACCGGGGAGCTGTTTTTT. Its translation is CSASSGTGNTGELFF.

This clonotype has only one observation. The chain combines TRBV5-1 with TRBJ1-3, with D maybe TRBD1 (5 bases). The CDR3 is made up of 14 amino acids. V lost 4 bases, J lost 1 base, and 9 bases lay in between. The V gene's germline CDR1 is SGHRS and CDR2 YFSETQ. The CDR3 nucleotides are TGCGCCAGCAGCCCGGGGACTTCTGGAAACACCATATATTTT. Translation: CASSPGTSGNTIYF.

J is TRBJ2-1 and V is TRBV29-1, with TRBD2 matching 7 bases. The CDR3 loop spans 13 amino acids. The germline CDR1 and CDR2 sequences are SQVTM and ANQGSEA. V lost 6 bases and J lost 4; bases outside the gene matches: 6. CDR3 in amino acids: CSVAAGPYNEQFF. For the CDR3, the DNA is TGCAGCGTCGCAGCGGGACCGTACAATGAGCAGTTCTTC.